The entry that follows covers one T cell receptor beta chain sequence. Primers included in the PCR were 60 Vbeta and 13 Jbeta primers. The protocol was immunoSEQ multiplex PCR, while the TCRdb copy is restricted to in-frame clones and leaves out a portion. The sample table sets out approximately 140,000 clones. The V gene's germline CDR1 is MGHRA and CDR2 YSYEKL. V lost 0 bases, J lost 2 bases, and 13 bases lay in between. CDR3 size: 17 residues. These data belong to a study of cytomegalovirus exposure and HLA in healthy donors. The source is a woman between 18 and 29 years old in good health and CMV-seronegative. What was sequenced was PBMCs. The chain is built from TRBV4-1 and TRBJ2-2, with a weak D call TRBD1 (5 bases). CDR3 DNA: TGCGCCAGCAGCCAAGACCCCGCAGGGTTCAACACCGGGGAGCTGTTTTTT. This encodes CASSQDPAGFNTGELFF.